This TCR beta chain is drawn from a study of T-cell reconstitution after alpha-beta-depleted transplantation in children listed by TCRdb under 2016. With regard to the full study: Using TCR repertoire profiling, the study quantitatively followed how T-cell immune reconstitution unfolded in children after TCRalphabeta/CD19-depleted allogeneic hematopoietic cell transplantation.

About this clonotype: Its target antigen remains unknown. Within one base of it there is no much larger clone, and no base qualities were kept.

The library was produced with PCR. The listed sequencing device is Illumina HiSeq 2500. To normalize quantification of the TCRbeta repertoire, the TCR libraries were built with molecular barcoding that relied on unique molecular identifiers. TCRdb trimmed the raw reads at Q25, called clones with MiXCR and kept productive beta chains. For every CDR3 protein sequence, its rows merge into one entry that carries the most common genes and DNA. Present in this sample are some 640,000 distinct CDR3 sequences, about 15% of which were seen just once. 1.1% of the sample is in the top ten clones. Sequenced here: PBMCs from the stem cell graft donor, sampled from the stem cell graft. The sequence derives from a human donor who donated a stem cell graft to a child with acute myeloid leukemia.

The CDR3 region has the sequence CAICFTGSNQPQHF. In nucleotides, the sequence is TGTGCCATCTGTTTCACAGGGAGCAATCAGCCCCAGCATTTT. Recombination joined TRBV3-1 with TRBJ1-5; TRBD1 might be the D gene, on 6 matching bases. Deletion took 10 bases off V and 1 base off J, with a span of 14 bases between the germline ends. The CDR3 has 14 amino acids, counting the end cysteine and phenylalanine. Only the CDR3 part of the read is kept: 42 bases, read in frame from the first base. Taken from the germline V gene (reference sequence), the CDR1 and CDR2 loops are LGHDT and YNNKEL.